This T cell receptor (beta chain) came from a study of PD-L1 blockade in urothelial cancer. The CDR3 extends over 16 amino acids. Germline values: CDR1 MNHEY, CDR2 SVGAGI. Trimming removed 4 bases from V and 2 bases from J; junction bases left unmatched: 7. Method: immunoSEQ multiplex PCR; TCRdb's copy keeps in-frame clones and lacks some. The sample includes tens of thousands of clones, 75% to 90% of them seen just once. The time point was: pretreatment peripheral blood. Patients in the study were battling locally advanced or metastatic urothelial carcinoma. The receptor's source is a man in his 60s with urothelial cancer. The chain uses TRBV6-5 and TRBJ1-5; 8 bases are a match to TRBD1. Sequenced here: PBMCs, sampled around atezolizumab (anti-PD-L1) treatment. The CDR3 is CASSWGPDRGNQPQHF. CDR3 DNA: TGTGCCAGCAGTTGGGGGCCGGACAGGGGCAATCAGCCCCAGCATTTT.